A selection of T cell receptor beta chains follows, all from one sample in a study of T cell changes during pregnancy in multiple sclerosis. TCRdb keeps only in-frame clones here, not all; method: immunoSEQ multiplex PCR. The table has about 69,000 clones, roughly 90% seen once. The sequencing here drew on CD4+ T cells from peripheral blood mononuclear cells, taken in the third trimester of pregnancy. These receptors all come from a female donor in good health, enrolled as a control in a pregnancy study. Both conserved end residues are trimmed from each CDR3.

12,TRBV6-1,ASIRGGGRDGYT
16,TRBV4-2,ASSQVIGGAQSTDTQY
11,TRBV11-3,ASSFNSQETQY
12,TRBV11-2,ASSRRGAVTEAF
13,TRBV11-3,ASSDTGGRNSPLH
12,TRBV10-3,AISEGGDDYGYT
10,TRBV30,AWGRENTEAF
13,TRBV30,AYEGGGGGTDTQY
14,TRBV10-1,ASLKLTSGRYNEQF
10,TRBV5-8,ASKGAFSPLH
15,TRBV21-1,ASSKARLAGGIYEQY
15,TRBV5-5,ASSPSPSGGIYNEQF
13,TRBV28,ASRSRGGGEYEQY
13,TRBV5-1,ASSPGQAGNNEQY
10,TRBV7-6,ASATGGDGYT
11,TRBV19,ASSVDRNTEAF
12,TRBV9,ASSVGQGRYEQY
13,TRBV7-9,ASSPRGSGNQPQH
11,TRBV9,ASSVASQETQY
15,TRBV5-1,ASSLASWGGPTMTQY
12,TRBV7-8,ASSPGHANTEAF
10,TRBV15,ATSVLEETQY
11,TRBV7-2,ASSTPGFSPLH
15,TRBV30,AWSVGWEPFSGNTIY
14,TRBV9,ASSVVGTGGWDTQY
17,TRBV5-1,ASSLGLAGGLREEETQY
12,TRBV6-4,ASSRDRGPDTQY
9,TRBV20-1,SASGGFEAF
12,TRBV7-2,ASSPPGGEREQY
11,TRBV4-3,ASSQDRLYEQY
13,TRBV6-5,ASSPGTFSNQPQH
13,TRBV6-5,ASSYGGGGAYEQY
12,TRBV4-3,ASSPGRGLDTQY
13,TRBV7-9,ASSLGDRGNQPQH
11,TRBV7-9,ASSLKQLAEAF
14,TRBV19,ASTTHGSSYNSPLH
10,TRBV5-5,ASSFSSYEQY
11,TRBV9,ASSPRGAETQY